This T cell receptor beta chain derives from a study of T cell changes during pregnancy in multiple sclerosis. The CDR3 length is 16 residues. V was shortened by 0 bases and J by 4 bases, with 13 bases between the two germline ends. Germline V gene data show CDR1 as SGHRS and CDR2 as YFSETQ. The method was immunoSEQ multiplex PCR; TCRdb's version includes in-frame clones alone and lacks a portion of them. The sample carries 70,000 to 85,000 clones, around 92% recorded once. The source material was peripheral blood, sampled before pregnancy. This clonotype was obtained from a female donor with multiple sclerosis, enrolled in a pregnancy study. The rearrangement joins TRBV5-1 to TRBJ2-2; D may be TRBD2 (5 bases). The CDR3 region is CASSLGLGLVTGELFF. DNA for the CDR3: TGCGCCAGCAGCTTGGGCCTAGGACTTGTCACCGGGGAGCTGTTTTTT.